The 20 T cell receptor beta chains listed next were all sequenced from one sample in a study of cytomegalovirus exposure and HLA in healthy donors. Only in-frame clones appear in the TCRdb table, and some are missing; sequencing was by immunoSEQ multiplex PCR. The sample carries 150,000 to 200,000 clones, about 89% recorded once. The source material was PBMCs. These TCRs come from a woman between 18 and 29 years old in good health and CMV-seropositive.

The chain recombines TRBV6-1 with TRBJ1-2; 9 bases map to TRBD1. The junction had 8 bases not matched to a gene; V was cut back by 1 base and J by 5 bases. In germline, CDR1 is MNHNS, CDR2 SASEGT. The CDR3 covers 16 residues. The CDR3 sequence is CASSEGQGVTGYGYTF. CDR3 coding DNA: TGTGCCAGCAGTGAAGGACAGGGGGTGACGGGGTATGGCTACACCTTC.

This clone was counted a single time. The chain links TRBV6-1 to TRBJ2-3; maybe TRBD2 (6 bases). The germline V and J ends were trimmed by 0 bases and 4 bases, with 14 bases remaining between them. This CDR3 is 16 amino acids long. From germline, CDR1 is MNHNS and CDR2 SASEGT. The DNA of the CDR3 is TGTGCCAGCAGTGAAGCCCTACTAGCTGGCGCAGATACGCAGTATTTT. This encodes CASSEALLAGADTQYF.

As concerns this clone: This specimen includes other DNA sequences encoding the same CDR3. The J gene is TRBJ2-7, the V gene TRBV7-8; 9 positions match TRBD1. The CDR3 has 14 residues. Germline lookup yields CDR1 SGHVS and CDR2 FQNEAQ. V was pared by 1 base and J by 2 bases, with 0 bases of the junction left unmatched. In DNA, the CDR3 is TGTGCCAGCAGCTTAGGACAGGGGGCCTACGAGCAGTACTTC. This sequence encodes CASSLGQGAYEQYF.

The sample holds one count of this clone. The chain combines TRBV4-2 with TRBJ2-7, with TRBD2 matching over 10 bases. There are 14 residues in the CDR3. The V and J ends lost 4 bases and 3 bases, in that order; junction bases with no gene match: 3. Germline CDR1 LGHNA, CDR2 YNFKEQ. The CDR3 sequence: CASSPTSGVYEQYF. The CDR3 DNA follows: TGTGCCAGCAGCCCCACTAGCGGGGTCTACGAGCAGTACTTC.

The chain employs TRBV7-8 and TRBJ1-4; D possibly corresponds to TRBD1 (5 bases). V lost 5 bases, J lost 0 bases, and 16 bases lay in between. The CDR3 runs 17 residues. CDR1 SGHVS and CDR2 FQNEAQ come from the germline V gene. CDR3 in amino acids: CASSLDAGIATNEKLFF. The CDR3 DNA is TGTGCCAGCAGCCTTGACGCAGGGATTGCAACTAATGAAAAACTGTTTTTT.

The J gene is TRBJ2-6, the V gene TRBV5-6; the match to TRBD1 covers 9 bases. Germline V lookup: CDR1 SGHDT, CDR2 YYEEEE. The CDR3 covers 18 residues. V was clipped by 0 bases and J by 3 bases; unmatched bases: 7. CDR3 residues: CASSLGWTGVSGANVLTF. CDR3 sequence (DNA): TGTGCCAGCAGCTTGGGGTGGACAGGGGTTAGTGGGGCCAACGTCCTGACTTTC.

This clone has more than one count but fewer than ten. Here the CDR3 reads CASSISGIGYGYTF. The CDR3 bases are TGTGCCAGTAGTATATCGGGAATAGGCTATGGCTACACCTTC. The rearrangement uses TRBV19 and TRBJ1-2; D unresolved. CDR1 is LNHDA and CDR2 is SQIVND in the germline V gene (reference sequence). There are 14 residues in the CDR3. Trimming stripped 2 bases from V and 4 bases from J, with 11 bases between. The full variable domain, with the rest looked up from reference TRBV19 and TRBJ1-2, is DGGITQSPKYLFRKEGQNVTLSCEQNLNHDAMYWYRQDPGQGLRLIYYSQIVNDFQKGDIAEGYSVSREKKESFPLTVTSAQKNPTAFYLCASSISGIGYGYTFGSGTRLTVV.

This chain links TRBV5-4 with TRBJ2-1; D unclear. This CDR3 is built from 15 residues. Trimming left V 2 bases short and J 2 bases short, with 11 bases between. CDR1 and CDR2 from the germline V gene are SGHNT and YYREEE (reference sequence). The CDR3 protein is CASSFDTNTYNEQFF. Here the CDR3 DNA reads TGTGCCAGCAGCTTCGACACGAACACCTACAATGAGCAGTTCTTC.

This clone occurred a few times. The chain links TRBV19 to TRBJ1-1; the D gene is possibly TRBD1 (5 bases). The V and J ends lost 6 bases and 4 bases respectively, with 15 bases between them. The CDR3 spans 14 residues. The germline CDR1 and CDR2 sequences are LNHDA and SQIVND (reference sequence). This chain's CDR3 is CASRPGTARTEAFF. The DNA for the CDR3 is TGTGCCAGTAGGCCCGGGACTGCGCGCACTGAAGCTTTCTTT. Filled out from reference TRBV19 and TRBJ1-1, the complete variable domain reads DGGITQSPKYLFRKEGQNVTLSCEQNLNHDAMYWYRQDPGQGLRLIYYSQIVNDFQKGDIAEGYSVSREKKESFPLTVTSAQKNPTAFYLCASRPGTARTEAFFGQGTRLTVV.

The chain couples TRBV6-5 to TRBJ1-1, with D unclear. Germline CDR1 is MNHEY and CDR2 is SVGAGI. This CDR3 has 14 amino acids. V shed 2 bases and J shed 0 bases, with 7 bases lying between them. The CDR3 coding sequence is TGTGCCAGCAGTTACGGCGGAATGAACACTGAAGCTTTCTTT. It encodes CASSYGGMNTEAFF.

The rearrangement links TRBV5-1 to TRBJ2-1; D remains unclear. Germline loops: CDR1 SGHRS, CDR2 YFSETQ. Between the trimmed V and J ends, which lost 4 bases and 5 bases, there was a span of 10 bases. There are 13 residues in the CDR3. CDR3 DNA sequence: TGCGCCAGCAGCCTAGTTCCAAACAATGAGCAGTTCTTC. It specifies CASSLVPNNEQFF. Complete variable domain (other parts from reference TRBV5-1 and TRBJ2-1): KAGVTQTPRYLIKTRGQQVTLSCSPISGHRSVSWYQQTPGQGLQFLFEYFSETQRNKGNFPGRFSGRQFSNSRSEMNVSTLELGDSALYLCASSLVPNNEQFFGPGTRLTVL.

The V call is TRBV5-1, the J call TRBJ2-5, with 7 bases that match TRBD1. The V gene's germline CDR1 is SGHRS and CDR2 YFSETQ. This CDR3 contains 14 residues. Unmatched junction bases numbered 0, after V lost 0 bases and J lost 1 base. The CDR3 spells CASSLGTGQETQYF. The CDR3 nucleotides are TGCGCCAGCAGCTTGGGGACAGGCCAAGAGACCCAGTACTTC. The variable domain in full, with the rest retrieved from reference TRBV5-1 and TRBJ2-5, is KAGVTQTPRYLIKTRGQQVTLSCSPISGHRSVSWYQQTPGQGLQFLFEYFSETQRNKGNFPGRFSGRQFSNSRSEMNVSTLELGDSALYLCASSLGTGQETQYFGPGTRLLVL.

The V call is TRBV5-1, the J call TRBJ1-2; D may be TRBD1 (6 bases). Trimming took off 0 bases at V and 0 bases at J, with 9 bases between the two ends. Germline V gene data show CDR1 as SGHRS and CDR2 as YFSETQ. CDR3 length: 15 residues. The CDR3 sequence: CASSLVTGTNYGYTF. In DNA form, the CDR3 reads TGCGCCAGCAGCTTGGTCACAGGGACTAACTATGGCTACACCTTC.

CDR3 loop: CASSAGTSADTQYF. The DNA of the CDR3 is TGCGCCAGCAGCGCCGGGACTAGCGCAGATACGCAGTATTTT. V and J are TRBV5-1 and TRBJ2-3; 10 bases align to TRBD2. This CDR3 spans 14 amino acids. The V gene end was trimmed by 4 bases and the J gene end by 4 bases; junction bases not matched to a gene: 3. Looked up from germline, CDR1 is SGHRS and CDR2 is YFSETQ.

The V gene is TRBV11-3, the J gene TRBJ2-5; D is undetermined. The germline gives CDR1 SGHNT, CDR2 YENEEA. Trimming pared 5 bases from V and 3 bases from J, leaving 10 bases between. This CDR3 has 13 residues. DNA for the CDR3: TGTGCCAGCAGCCTAGGGCTAGAAGAGACCCAGTACTTC. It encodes CASSLGLEETQYF.

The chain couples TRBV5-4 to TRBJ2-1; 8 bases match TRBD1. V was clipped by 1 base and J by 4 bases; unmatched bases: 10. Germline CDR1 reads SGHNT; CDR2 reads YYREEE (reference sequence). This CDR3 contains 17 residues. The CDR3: CASSLHAGGAGYNEQFF. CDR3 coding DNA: TGTGCCAGCAGCTTGCATGCAGGGGGCGCCGGTTACAATGAGCAGTTCTTC.

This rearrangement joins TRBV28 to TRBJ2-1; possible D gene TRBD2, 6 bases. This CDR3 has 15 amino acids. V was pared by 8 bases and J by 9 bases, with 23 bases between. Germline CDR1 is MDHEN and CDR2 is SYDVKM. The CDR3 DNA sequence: TGTGCCAGCCAAAAAGGCGGGGCACGCAGAGGTGAGCAGTTCTTC. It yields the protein CASQKGGARRGEQFF.

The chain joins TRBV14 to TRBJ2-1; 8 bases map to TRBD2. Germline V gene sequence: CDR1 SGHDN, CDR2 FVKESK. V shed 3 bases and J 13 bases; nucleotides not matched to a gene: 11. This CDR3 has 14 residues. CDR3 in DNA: TGTGCCAGCAGCCATGTCGGGGGGGCCTCAGGTCAGTTCTTC. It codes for CASSHVGGASGQFF.

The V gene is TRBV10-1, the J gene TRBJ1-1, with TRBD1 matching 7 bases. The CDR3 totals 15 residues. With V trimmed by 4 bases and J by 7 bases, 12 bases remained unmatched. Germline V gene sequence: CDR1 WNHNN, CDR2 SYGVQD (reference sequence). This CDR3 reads CASSGGQPGGIEAFF. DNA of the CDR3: TGCGCCAGCAGTGGGGGACAGCCTGGCGGGATTGAAGCTTTCTTT.

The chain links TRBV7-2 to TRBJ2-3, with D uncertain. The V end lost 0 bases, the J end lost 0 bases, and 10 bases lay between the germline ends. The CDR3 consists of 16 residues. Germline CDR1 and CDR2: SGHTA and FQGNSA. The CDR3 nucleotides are TGTGCCAGCAGCTTAGCTTCCCGAGCTAGCACAGATACGCAGTATTTT. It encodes CASSLASRASTDTQYF. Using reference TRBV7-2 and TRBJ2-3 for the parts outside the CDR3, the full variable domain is GAGVSQSPSNKVTEKGKDVELRCDPISGHTALYWYRQSLGQGLEFLIYFQGNSAPDKSGLPSDRFSAERTGGSVSTLTIQRTQQEDSAVYLCASSLASRASTDTQYFGPGTRLTVL.